The source of this T cell receptor (beta chain) is a study of neurological immune-mediated disorders. Overall study results and limits: There was no association between the multiple sclerosis repertoire cluster and any clinical or MRI feature.

5'RACE employing 10-nucleotide random UMIs yielded the cDNA. TCRdb re-derived calls from the 5' RACE reads in MiXCR, one entry per CDR3 protein. The repertoire holds under 75,000 distinct CDR3 sequences, with about 3% as singletons. This clonotype was seen at least ten times. The antigen is not known. The receptor's source is a woman aged 50 to 60 with multiple sclerosis. The sample comprised PBMCs.

CDR3 protein: CASSFPVDREQETQYF. The CDR3 nucleotides read TGCGCCAGCAGCTTCCCTGTCGACAGGGAACAAGAGACCCAGTACTTC. The gene calls are TRBV5-1 and TRBJ2-5; TRBD1 agrees at 7 bases. The CDR3 is 16 residues long. Germline trimming cut 2 bases from V and 2 bases from J; bases unmatched to any gene: 9. Germline V lookup: CDR1 SGHRS, CDR2 YFSETQ.